This is a list of T cell receptor beta chains from one sample in a study of Graves' ophthalmopathy and Graves' hyperthyroidism. MiXCR, run by TCRdb on the multiplex PCR reads, gives a single entry per CDR3 protein. The data contain under 350,000 distinct CDR3 sequences, around a sixth of them seen just once; the ten biggest clones take up about 12%. The specimen sequenced was peripheral blood. These receptors came from an adult man with Graves' ophthalmopathy. Each CDR3 is given with its conserved first and last residue. The order of the fields is D gene, V gene, clone size, J gene, CDR3 protein, CDR3 DNA. D genes are given only for firm matches. Clone size is given for some rows only: seen once, a few or many times, or a class if the clone is expanded.

NA	TRBV11-1	many	TRBJ2-6	CASSINPGVSGANVLTF	TGTGCCAGCAGCATTAATCCAGGAGTCTCTGGGGCCAACGTCCTGACTTTC
TRBD2	TRBV5-6	NA	TRBJ2-5	CATKLAGMQETQYF	TGTGCCACGAAACTAGCGGGAATGCAAGAGACCCAGTACTTC
TRBD1	TRBV5-1	many	TRBJ1-1	CASSPRQGTNTEAFF	TGCGCCAGCAGCCCACGACAGGGAACGAACACTGAAGCTTTCTTT
NA	TRBV30	many	TRBJ1-6	CAWSRKSSYNSPLHF	TGTGCCTGGAGTAGAAAAAGCTCCTATAATTCACCCCTCCACTTT
NA	TRBV7-8	many	TRBJ1-1	CASSPPDGKRATEAFF	TGTGCCAGCAGCCCCCCGGACGGCAAAAGGGCCACTGAAGCTTTCTTT
NA	TRBV15	NA	TRBJ2-5	CATKETQYF	TGTGCCACCAAAGAGACCCAGTACTTC
NA	TRBV30	many	TRBJ2-5	CAWNGLKYQETQYF	TGTGCCTGGAATGGGCTGAAGTACCAAGAGACCCAGTACTTC
TRBD1	TRBV6-5	many	TRBJ1-5	CASSYAPGQGGRQPQHF	TGTGCCAGCAGTTACGCGCCGGGACAGGGGGGGCGGCAGCCCCAGCATTTT
NA	TRBV4-1	many	TRBJ2-5	CASSQEPARETQYF	TGCGCCAGCAGCCAAGAGCCAGCCCGAGAGACCCAGTACTTC
NA	TRBV28	NA	TRBJ1-2	CASSFSYYGYTF	TGTGCCAGCAGTTTTTCTTACTATGGCTACACCTTC
NA	TRBV12-3/TRBV12-4	many	TRBJ1-1	CASSLTGYTEAFF	TGTGCCAGCAGTTTAACGGGGTACACTGAAGCTTTCTTT
NA	TRBV12-3/TRBV12-4	NA	TRBJ2-2	CASSRQPNTGELFF	TGTGCCAGCTCCCGACAGCCTAACACCGGGGAGCTGTTTTTT
NA	TRBV20-1	many	TRBJ1-5	CSARSPDQPQHF	TGCAGTGCTAGATCTCCGGATCAGCCCCAGCATTTT
NA	TRBV24-1	NA	TRBJ1-2	CATSAPREGGYTF	TGTGCCACCAGTGCACCCAGGGAGGGTGGCTACACCTTC
NA	TRBV7-3	many	TRBJ2-2	CASEDPMHTGELFF	TGTGCCAGCGAGGATCCGATGCACACCGGGGAGCTGTTTTTT
NA	TRBV2	many	TRBJ1-2	CASSELVLPRGNYGYTF	TGTGCCAGCAGTGAATTAGTGCTCCCCCGGGGGAACTATGGCTACACCTTC